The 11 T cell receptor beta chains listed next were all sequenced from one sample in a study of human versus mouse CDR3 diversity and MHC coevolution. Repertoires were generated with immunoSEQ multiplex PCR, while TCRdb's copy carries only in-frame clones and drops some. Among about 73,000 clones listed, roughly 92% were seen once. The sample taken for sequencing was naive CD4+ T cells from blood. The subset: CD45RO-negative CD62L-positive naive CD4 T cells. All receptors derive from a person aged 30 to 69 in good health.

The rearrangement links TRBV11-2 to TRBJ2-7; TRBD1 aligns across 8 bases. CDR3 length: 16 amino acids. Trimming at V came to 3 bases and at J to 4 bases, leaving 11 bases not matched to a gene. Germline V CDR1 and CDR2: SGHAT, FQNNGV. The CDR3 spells CASSLGTGGLFYEQYF. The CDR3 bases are TGTGCCAGCAGCTTGGGGACAGGAGGCTTATTTTACGAGCAGTACTTC.

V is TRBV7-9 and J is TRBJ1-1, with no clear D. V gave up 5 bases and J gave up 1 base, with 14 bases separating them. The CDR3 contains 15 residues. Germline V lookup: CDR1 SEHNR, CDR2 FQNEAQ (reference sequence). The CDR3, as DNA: TGTGCCAGCAGCCTGGAATGGAGGACGAACACTGAAGCTTTCTTT. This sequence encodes CASSLEWRTNTEAFF.

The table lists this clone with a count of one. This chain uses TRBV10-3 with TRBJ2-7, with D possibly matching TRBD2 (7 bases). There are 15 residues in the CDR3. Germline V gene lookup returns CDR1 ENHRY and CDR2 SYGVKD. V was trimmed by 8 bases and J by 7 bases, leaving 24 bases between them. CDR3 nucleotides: TGTGCCATCCGGTCCGTCCGAAGGGGGGGCAATGAGCAGTACTTC. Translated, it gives CAIRSVRRGGNEQYF.

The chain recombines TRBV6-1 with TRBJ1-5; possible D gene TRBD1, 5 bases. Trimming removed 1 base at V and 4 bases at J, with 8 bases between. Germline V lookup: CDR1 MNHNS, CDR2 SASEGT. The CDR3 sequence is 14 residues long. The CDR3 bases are TGTGCCAGCAGTGAAGATAGGGGAAATCAGCCCCAGCATTTT. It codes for CASSEDRGNQPQHF.

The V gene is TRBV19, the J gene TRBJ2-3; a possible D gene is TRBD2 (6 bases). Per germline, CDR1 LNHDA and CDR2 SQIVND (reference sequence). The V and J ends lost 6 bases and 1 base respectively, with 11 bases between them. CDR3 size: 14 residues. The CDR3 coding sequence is TGTGCCAGTAGGGTTAGCGGTGGCACAGATACGCAGTATTTT. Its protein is CASRVSGGTDTQYF.

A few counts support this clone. The CDR3 region has the DNA TGTGCCAGTAGTCCCCGGACAGTGGGATATGGCTACACCTTC. It yields the protein CASSPRTVGYGYTF. The V gene is TRBV19, the J gene TRBJ1-2, with D tentatively TRBD1 (6 bases). CDR3 size: 14 residues. Germline values: CDR1 LNHDA, CDR2 SQIVND (reference sequence). The germline V and J ends were trimmed by 5 bases and 5 bases, with 15 bases remaining between them. The full variable domain, its missing parts supplied by reference TRBV19 and TRBJ1-2, is DGGITQSPKYLFRKEGQNVTLSCEQNLNHDAMYWYRQDPGQGLRLIYYSQIVNDFQKGDIAEGYSVSREKKESFPLTVTSAQKNPTAFYLCASSPRTVGYGYTFGSGTRLTVV.

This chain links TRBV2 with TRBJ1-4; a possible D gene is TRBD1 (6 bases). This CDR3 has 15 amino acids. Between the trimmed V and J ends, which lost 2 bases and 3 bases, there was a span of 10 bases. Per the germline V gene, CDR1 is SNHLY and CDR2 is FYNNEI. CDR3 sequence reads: CASSELGQPNEKLFF. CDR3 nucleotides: TGTGCCAGCAGTGAACTCGGACAGCCTAATGAAAAACTGTTTTTT.

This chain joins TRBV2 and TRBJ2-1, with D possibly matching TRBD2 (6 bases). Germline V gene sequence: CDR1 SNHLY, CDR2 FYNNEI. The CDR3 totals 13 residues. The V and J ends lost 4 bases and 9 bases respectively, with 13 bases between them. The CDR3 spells CASSGGTVPEQFF. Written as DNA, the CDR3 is TGTGCCAGCAGTGGGGGGACTGTGCCTGAGCAGTTCTTC.

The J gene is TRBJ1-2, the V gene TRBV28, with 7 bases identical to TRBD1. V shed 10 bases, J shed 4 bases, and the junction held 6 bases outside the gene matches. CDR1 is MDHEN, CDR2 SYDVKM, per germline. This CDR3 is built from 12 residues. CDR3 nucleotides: TGTGCCACACGACAGGGAATCTATGGCTACACCTTC. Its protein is CATRQGIYGYTF.

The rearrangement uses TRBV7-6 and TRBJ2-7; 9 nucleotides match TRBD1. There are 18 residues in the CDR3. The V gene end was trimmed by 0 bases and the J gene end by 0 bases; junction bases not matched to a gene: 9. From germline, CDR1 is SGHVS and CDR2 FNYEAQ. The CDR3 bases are TGTGCCAGCAGCTTAGCGCCTCCCGGACAGGGGTCCTCCTACGAGCAGTACTTC. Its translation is CASSLAPPGQGSSYEQYF.

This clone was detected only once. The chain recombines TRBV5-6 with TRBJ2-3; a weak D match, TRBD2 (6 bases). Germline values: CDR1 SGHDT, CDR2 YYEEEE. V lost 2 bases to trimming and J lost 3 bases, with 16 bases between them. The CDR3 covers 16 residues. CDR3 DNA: TGTGCCAGCAGCTTCCGGGACGGGGAGGTTACAGATACGCAGTATTTT. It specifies CASSFRDGEVTDTQYF.